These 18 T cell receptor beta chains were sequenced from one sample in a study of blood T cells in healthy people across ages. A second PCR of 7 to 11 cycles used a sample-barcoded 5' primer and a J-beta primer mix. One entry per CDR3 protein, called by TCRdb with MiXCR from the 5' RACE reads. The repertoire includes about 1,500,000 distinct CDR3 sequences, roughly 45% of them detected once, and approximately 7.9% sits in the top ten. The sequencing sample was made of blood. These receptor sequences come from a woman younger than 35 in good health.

Written as DNA, the CDR3 is TGTGCCAGCAGTCCACGGACGGAGGCCTATGGCTACACCTTC. It encodes CASSPRTEAYGYTF. V gene TRBV2 combines with J gene TRBJ1-2; D remains unclear. Looked up from germline, CDR1 is SNHLY and CDR2 is FYNNEI. The CDR3 has 14 amino acids. Trimming left V 5 bases short and J 4 bases short, with 14 bases between.

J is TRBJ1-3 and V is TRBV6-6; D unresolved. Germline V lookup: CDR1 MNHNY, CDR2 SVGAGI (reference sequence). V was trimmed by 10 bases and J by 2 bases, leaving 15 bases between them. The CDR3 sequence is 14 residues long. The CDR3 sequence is CATNDPGAGNTIYF. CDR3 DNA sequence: TGTGCCACCAATGACCCTGGTGCTGGAAACACCATATATTTT.

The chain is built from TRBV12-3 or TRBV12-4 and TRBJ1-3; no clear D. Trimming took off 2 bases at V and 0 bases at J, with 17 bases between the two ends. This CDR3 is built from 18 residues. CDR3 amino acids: CASSLKKHLDYSGNTIYF. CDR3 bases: TGTGCCAGCAGTTTAAAGAAGCATCTGGACTACTCTGGAAACACCATATATTTT.

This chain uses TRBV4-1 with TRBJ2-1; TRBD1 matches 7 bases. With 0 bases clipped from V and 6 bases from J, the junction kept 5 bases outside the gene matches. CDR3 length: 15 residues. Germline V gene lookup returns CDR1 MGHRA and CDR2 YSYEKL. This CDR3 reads CASSQDGQALNEQFF. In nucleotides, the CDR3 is TGCGCCAGCAGCCAAGATGGACAGGCCCTCAATGAGCAGTTCTTC.

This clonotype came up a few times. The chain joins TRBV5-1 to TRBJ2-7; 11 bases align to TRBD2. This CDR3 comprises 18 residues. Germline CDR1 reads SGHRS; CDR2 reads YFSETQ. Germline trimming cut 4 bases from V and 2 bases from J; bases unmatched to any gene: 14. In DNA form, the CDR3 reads TGCGCCAGCAGCCCTGGGACTAGCGGTTACCCCCAAACCTACGAGCAGTACTTC. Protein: CASSPGTSGYPQTYEQYF.

This CDR3 is CAWSFRWNTNEKLFF. In nucleotides, the CDR3 is TGTGCCTGGAGTTTCAGGTGGAATACTAATGAAAAACTGTTTTTT. The chain employs TRBV30 and TRBJ1-4; the D is unclear. Germline loops: CDR1 GTSNPN, CDR2 SVGIG (reference sequence). Trimming shortened V by 2 bases and J by 2 bases, and 12 bases separated the two germline ends. The CDR3 extends over 15 amino acids.

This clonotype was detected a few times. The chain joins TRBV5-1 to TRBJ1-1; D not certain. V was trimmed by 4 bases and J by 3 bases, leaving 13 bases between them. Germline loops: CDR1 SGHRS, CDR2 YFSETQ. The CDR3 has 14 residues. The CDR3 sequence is CASSARGEDTEAFF. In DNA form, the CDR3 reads TGCGCCAGCAGCGCCCGGGGTGAGGACACTGAAGCTTTCTTT.

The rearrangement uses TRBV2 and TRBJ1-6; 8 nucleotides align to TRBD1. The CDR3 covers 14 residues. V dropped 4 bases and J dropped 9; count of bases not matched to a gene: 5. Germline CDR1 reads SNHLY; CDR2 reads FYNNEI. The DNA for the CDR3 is TGTGCCAGCAGTGTTCATGGACAGGGTTCACCCCTCCACTTT. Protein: CASSVHGQGSPLHF.

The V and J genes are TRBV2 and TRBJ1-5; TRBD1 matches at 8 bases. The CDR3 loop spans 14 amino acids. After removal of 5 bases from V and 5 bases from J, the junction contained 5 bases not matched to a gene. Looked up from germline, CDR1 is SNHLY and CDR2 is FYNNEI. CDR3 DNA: TGTGCCAGCAGTCCGACAGGGGCGGATCAGCCCCAGCATTTT. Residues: CASSPTGADQPQHF.

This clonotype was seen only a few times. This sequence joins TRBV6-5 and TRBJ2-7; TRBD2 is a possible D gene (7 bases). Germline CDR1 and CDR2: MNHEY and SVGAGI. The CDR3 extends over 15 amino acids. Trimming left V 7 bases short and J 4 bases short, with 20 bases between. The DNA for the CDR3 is TGTGCCAGCACTAGAGGGGGGGGGCTCGTGTACGAGCAGTACTTC. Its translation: CASTRGGGLVYEQYF.

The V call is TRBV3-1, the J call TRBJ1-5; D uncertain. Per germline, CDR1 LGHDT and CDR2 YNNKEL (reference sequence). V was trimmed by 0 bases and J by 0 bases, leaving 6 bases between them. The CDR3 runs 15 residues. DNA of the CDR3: TGTGCCAGCAGCCAAGAAGCTAGTAGCAATCAGCCCCAGCATTTT. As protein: CASSQEASSNQPQHF.

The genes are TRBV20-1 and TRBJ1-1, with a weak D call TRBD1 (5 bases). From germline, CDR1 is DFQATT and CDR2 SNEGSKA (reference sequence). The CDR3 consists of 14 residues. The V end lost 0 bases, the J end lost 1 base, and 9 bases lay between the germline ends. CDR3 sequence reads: CSAREPGRNTEAFF. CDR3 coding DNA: TGCAGTGCTAGAGAACCAGGGCGGAACACTGAAGCTTTCTTT.

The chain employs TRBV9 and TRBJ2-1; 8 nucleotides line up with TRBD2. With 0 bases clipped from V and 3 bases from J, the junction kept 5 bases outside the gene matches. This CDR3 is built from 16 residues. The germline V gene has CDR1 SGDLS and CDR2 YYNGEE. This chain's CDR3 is CASSVAGGQSYNEQFF. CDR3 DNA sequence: TGTGCCAGCAGCGTAGCGGGGGGGCAGAGCTACAATGAGCAGTTCTTC.

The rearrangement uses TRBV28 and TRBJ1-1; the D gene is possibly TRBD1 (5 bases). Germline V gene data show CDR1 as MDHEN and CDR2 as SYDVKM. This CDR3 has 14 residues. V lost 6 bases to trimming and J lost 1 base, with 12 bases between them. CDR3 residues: CASRHGDRNTEAFF. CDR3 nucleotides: TGTGCCAGCAGACACGGGGACCGGAACACTGAAGCTTTCTTT.

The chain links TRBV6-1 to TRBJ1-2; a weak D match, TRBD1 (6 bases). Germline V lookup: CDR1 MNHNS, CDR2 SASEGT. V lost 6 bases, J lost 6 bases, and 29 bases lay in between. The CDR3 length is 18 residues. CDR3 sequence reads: CASRGEGLGLDRLNGYTF. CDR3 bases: TGTGCCAGCAGGGGGGAGGGGTTGGGTCTGGACAGACTGAATGGCTACACCTTC.

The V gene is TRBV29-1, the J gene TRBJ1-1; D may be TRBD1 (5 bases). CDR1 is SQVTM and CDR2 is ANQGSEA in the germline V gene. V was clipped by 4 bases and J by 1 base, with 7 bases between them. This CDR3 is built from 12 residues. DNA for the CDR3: TGCAGCGTTGGACAGCAGAACACTGAAGCTTTCTTT. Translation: CSVGQQNTEAFF.

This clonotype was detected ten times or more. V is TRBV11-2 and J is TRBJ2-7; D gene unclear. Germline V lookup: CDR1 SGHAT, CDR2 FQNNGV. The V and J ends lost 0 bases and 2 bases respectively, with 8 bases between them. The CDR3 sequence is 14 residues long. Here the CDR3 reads CASSLDHGTYEQYF. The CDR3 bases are TGTGCCAGCAGCTTAGATCATGGGACCTACGAGCAGTACTTC.

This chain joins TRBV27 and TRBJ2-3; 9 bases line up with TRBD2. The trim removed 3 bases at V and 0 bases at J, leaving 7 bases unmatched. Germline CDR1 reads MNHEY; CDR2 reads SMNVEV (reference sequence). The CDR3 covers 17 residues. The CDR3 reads CASSFGPTSGSTDTQYF. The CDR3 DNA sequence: TGTGCCAGCAGTTTTGGCCCAACTAGCGGGAGCACAGATACGCAGTATTTT.